This TCR beta chain is drawn from a study of OX40 agonist ivuxolimab in advanced cancers. Study overall: Patients' therapy was ivuxolimab, an antibody that acts as an agonist of OX40 (CD134). Patients receiving dose escalation had hepatocellular carcinoma, melanoma, renal cell or head and neck cancer. Overall study results and limits: Relative to CD4+ cells, CD8+ T cells on average had more expanded clones.

Assay: immunoSEQ multiplex PCR; the TCRdb copy retains only in-frame clones and omits some. The table records about 110,000 clones, approximately 90% of them present only once. In its sample, this clone was seen once. Its matching antigen is unknown. This CDR3 comprises 21 residues. V was shortened by 1 base and J by 1 base, with 26 bases between the two germline ends. Per the germline V gene, CDR1 is LNHNV and CDR2 is YYDKDF (reference sequence). The sequence derives from an adult with an advanced solid tumor such as melanoma, head and neck, liver or kidney cancer. This material consisted of CD4+ or CD8+ T cells sorted from blood, taken in a trial of the OX40 agonist ivuxolimab. The rearrangement links TRBV15 to TRBJ1-5, with D maybe TRBD1 (5 bases). CDR3 nucleotides: TGTGCCACCAGCAGAGGAGGGGATAAGGGGACGTTACTTGGCAGCAATCAGCCCCAGCATTTT. Translation: CATSRGGDKGTLLGSNQPQHF.